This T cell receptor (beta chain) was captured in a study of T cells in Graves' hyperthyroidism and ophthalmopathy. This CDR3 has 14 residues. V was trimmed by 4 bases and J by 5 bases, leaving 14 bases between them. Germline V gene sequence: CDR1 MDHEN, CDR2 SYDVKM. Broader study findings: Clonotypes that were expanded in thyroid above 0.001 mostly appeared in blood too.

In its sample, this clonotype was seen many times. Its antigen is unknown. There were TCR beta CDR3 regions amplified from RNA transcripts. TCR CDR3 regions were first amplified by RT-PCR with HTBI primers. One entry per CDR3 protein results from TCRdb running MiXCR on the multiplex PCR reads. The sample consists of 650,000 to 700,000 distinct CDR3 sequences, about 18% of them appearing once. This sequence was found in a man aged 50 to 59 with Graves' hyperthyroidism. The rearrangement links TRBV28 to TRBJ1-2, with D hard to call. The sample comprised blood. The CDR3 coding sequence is TGTGCCAGCAGTTCCCTCCTTGACCTGTATGGCTACACCTTC. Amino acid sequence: CASSSLLDLYGYTF.